This T cell receptor beta chain came from a study of human T cells and chemical hapten exposure. General observations from the study: Patch test score rose with PT1 expanded TCRs, significant at 8, 16, 32, not 4. Expanded TCRs made up significantly more big CDR3 similarity clusters than controls did.

Time point specified: patch test 1, 2 weeks after DPC sensitization. Treatment of the sample: therapeutic diphenylcyclopropenone sensitization with weekly scalp DPC. Total RNA was extracted from unfractionated whole blood. Individual cDNA molecules received unique molecular identifiers in the library. TCRdb ran MiXCR on the RACE reads and lists one entry per CDR3 protein. Of over 65,000 distinct CDR3 sequences in the sample, about 10% were seen once. The table lists this clonotype with a few counts. Antigen specificity is unknown. The sequences come from whole blood, collected in connection with sensitization to the hapten diphenylcyclopropenone (DPC). The clonotype comes from a woman aged 45 to 65 with alopecia areata. Some clones in this sample may be carry-over from other donors' samples.

The CDR3 DNA is TGTGCCAGCAGTTTCCAGGGGACGAATGAGCAGTTCTTC. It specifies CASSFQGTNEQFF. This rearrangement joins TRBV12-3 or TRBV12-4 to TRBJ2-1; perhaps TRBD1 as D (6 bases). This CDR3 is 13 amino acids long. The germline V and J ends were trimmed by 3 bases and 7 bases, with 10 bases remaining between them.